This passage covers 18 T cell receptor beta chains from one sample sequenced in a study of identifying expanded T cells in peripheral blood. Using immunoSEQ multiplex PCR, the repertoire was profiled, and TCRdb retains in-frame clones only, with some absent. The sample gives about 82,000 clones, around 90% of which show up once; roughly 7% is in the top ten. Specimen: blood. Source of these receptors: a person between 18 and 70 years old in good health.

The chain has TRBV7-8 and TRBJ2-7, with D possibly matching TRBD2 (6 bases). CDR1 is SGHVS and CDR2 is FQNEAQ in the germline V gene. Deletions cut 5 bases from V and 5 bases from J, with 16 bases between. The length of the CDR3 is 14 residues. CDR3 protein: CASSTRGGRNEQYF. The CDR3 DNA reads TGTGCCAGCAGCACCCGAGGAGGGCGGAACGAGCAGTACTTC.

The chain links TRBV9 to TRBJ1-5; 7 nucleotides agree with TRBD1. The CDR3 sequence is 14 residues long. Germline CDR1 reads SGDLS; CDR2 reads YYNGEE. J was trimmed by 4 bases and V by 2 bases; bases with no gene match: 3. CDR3 nucleotide sequence: TGTGCCAGCAGCGTCACAGGGGTGAATCAGCCCCAGCATTTT. It translates to CASSVTGVNQPQHF. The variable domain in full, with the rest retrieved from reference TRBV9 and TRBJ1-5, is DSGVTQTPKHLITATGQRVTLRCSPRSGDLSVYWYQQSLDQGLQFLIQYYNGEERAKGNILERFSAQQFPDLHSELNLSSLELGDSALYFCASSVTGVNQPQHFGDGTRLSIL.

This clone was seen more than once but under ten times. The chain joins TRBV6-6 to TRBJ1-2, with TRBD1 as a possible D gene (5 bases). The CDR3 extends over 13 amino acids. Trimming removed 4 bases from V and 6 bases from J, with 12 bases in between. CDR1 MNHNY and CDR2 SVGAGI come from the germline V gene (reference sequence). CDR3 amino acids: CASSLAGSNGYTF. The DNA of the CDR3 is TGTGCCAGCAGTTTGGCAGGGTCCAATGGCTACACCTTC.

The CDR3 sequence: CASSLAQGAGTGNTIYF. The CDR3 DNA is TGTGCCAGCAGCTTAGCCCAGGGGGCGGGAACTGGAAACACCATATATTTT. The genes are TRBV7-6 and TRBJ1-3, with 8 bases that match TRBD1. The V gene end was trimmed by 0 bases and the J gene end by 2 bases; junction bases not matched to a gene: 6. CDR1 SGHVS and CDR2 FNYEAQ come from the germline V gene. The length of the CDR3 is 17 residues.

The chain couples TRBV7-9 to TRBJ1-1; 7 nucleotides agree with TRBD1. Germline values: CDR1 SEHNR, CDR2 FQNEAQ (reference sequence). The V and J ends lost 5 bases and 2 bases, in that order; junction bases with no gene match: 5. The CDR3 consists of 14 residues. The CDR3 DNA is TGTGCCAGCAGCAAGACAGGGTACAACACTGAAGCTTTCTTT. The encoded protein is CASSKTGYNTEAFF.

This clone was seen a few times. An end of the junction differs from the germline gene, which may be a read error. This chain links TRBV5-6 with TRBJ2-1; 9 nucleotides align to TRBD1. This CDR3 is built from 14 residues. Per germline, CDR1 SGHDT and CDR2 YYEEEE. The CDR3 reads CASSGGRTGDNRVF. CDR3 nucleotide sequence: TGTGCCAGCAGCGGAGGGAGGACAGGGGATAATAGGGTCTTC.

The chain links TRBV5-1 to TRBJ2-7, with D unresolved. This CDR3 is built from 11 residues. Germline CDR1 SGHRS, CDR2 YFSETQ. Trimming took 4 bases from V and 5 from J, leaving 7 bases between them. CDR3 sequence: CASSEHDEQYF. CDR3 nucleotide sequence: TGCGCCAGCAGCGAACACGACGAGCAGTACTTC. Variable domain in full (rest from reference TRBV5-1 and TRBJ2-7): KAGVTQTPRYLIKTRGQQVTLSCSPISGHRSVSWYQQTPGQGLQFLFEYFSETQRNKGNFPGRFSGRQFSNSRSEMNVSTLELGDSALYLCASSEHDEQYFGPGTRLTVT.

V is TRBV19 and J is TRBJ1-3; 8 bases match TRBD1. In germline, CDR1 is LNHDA, CDR2 SQIVND (reference sequence). CDR3 size: 13 residues. Unmatched junction bases numbered 0, after V lost 4 bases and J lost 4 bases. The CDR3 DNA sequence: TGTGCCAGTAGTAGACAGGGGGGAAACACCATATATTTT. It yields the protein CASSRQGGNTIYF. Looking up the rest from reference TRBV19 and TRBJ1-3 gives the full variable domain: DGGITQSPKYLFRKEGQNVTLSCEQNLNHDAMYWYRQDPGQGLRLIYYSQIVNDFQKGDIAEGYSVSREKKESFPLTVTSAQKNPTAFYLCASSRQGGNTIYFGEGSWLTVV.

This clone was observed a handful of times. The chain recombines TRBV11-2 with TRBJ1-5; D unclear. The CDR3 extends over 15 amino acids. The V end lost 0 bases, the J end lost 3 bases, and 9 bases lay between the germline ends. Germline V gives CDR1 SGHAT, CDR2 FQNNGV. The CDR3 nucleotides read TGTGCCAGCAGCTTAGAACCCAGACCCAATCAGCCCCAGCATTTT. This translates into CASSLEPRPNQPQHF.

The rearrangement joins TRBV7-3 to TRBJ1-1; a weak D match, TRBD1 (5 bases). This CDR3 region has 13 residues. Trimming stripped 3 bases from V and 5 bases from J, with 10 bases between. CDR1 and CDR2 from the germline V gene are SGHTA and FQGTGA. The CDR3 DNA is TGTGCCAGCAGCTTGGGGCAGGGAACTGAAGCTTTCTTT. Translating it yields CASSLGQGTEAFF.

The genes are TRBV5-4 and TRBJ2-3, with 9 nucleotides matching TRBD2. In germline, CDR1 is SGHNT, CDR2 YYREEE (reference sequence). The CDR3 runs 16 residues. The V and J ends lost 4 bases and 1 base, in that order; junction bases with no gene match: 7. The CDR3 bases are TGTGCCAGCAGCGGGAGGCGGGAGGGGGGCACAGATACGCAGTATTTT. Protein: CASSGRREGGTDTQYF.

The chain joins TRBV9 to TRBJ2-5; possible D gene TRBD1, 6 bases. The CDR3 totals 15 residues. V lost 0 bases to trimming and J lost 4 bases, with 13 bases between them. CDR1 and CDR2 (germline): SGDLS, YYNGEE. For the CDR3, the DNA is TGTGCCAGCAGCGTAGCCGGACAGATAGGAGAGACCCAGTACTTC. Translating it yields CASSVAGQIGETQYF.

The CDR3 DNA reads as TGCGCCAGCAGCTCGGACTTCCCTGGCGAGCAGTACTTC. It is translated as CASSSDFPGEQYF. The V gene is TRBV5-1, the J gene TRBJ2-5, with a tentative D call TRBD2 (5 bases). The tail of the sequence fits TRBJ2-7 better, so the J call may be wrong. Germline V gives CDR1 SGHRS, CDR2 YFSETQ. The CDR3 spans 13 residues.

This chain connects TRBV19 to TRBJ2-5; maybe TRBD2 (6 bases). The CDR3 length is 15 residues. V was clipped by 2 bases and J by 5 bases, with 15 bases between them. Germline V lookup: CDR1 LNHDA, CDR2 SQIVND (reference sequence). The CDR3 nucleotides read TGTGCCAGTAGTATATATGGGGTGGGGAGGGAGACCCAGTACTTC. This sequence encodes CASSIYGVGRETQYF. The whole variable domain, remainder taken from reference TRBV19 and TRBJ2-5, is DGGITQSPKYLFRKEGQNVTLSCEQNLNHDAMYWYRQDPGQGLRLIYYSQIVNDFQKGDIAEGYSVSREKKESFPLTVTSAQKNPTAFYLCASSIYGVGRETQYFGPGTRLLVL.

The chain is built from TRBV19 and TRBJ1-5, with TRBD1 matching 7 bases. This CDR3 region has 13 residues. Germline CDR1 is LNHDA and CDR2 is SQIVND (reference sequence). V was clipped by 7 bases and J by 2 bases; unmatched bases: 2. CDR3 protein: CASNGQGNQPQHF. The CDR3 DNA reads TGTGCCAGTAACGGACAGGGCAATCAGCCCCAGCATTTT.

The gene calls are TRBV7-2 and TRBJ2-7; D is ambiguous. The V end lost 1 base, the J end lost 7 bases, and 14 bases lay between the germline ends. CDR1 and CDR2 (germline): SGHTA, FQGNSA. This CDR3 is built from 14 residues. The CDR3 nucleotides read TGTGCCAGCAGCTTAGGCGCCCTCACTGGGGAGCAGTACTTC. It is translated as CASSLGALTGEQYF. The complete variable domain, with remaining parts taken from reference TRBV7-2 and TRBJ2-7, reads GAGVSQSPSNKVTEKGKDVELRCDPISGHTALYWYRQSLGQGLEFLIYFQGNSAPDKSGLPSDRFSAERTGGSVSTLTIQRTQQEDSAVYLCASSLGALTGEQYFGPGTRLTVT.

The gene calls are TRBV6-6 and TRBJ1-2; D possibly corresponds to TRBD1 (6 bases). Germline CDR1 and CDR2: MNHNY and SVGAGI (reference sequence). V was cut by 5 bases and J by 4 bases, with 14 bases left in between. This CDR3 spans 14 amino acids. CDR3 DNA sequence: TGTGCCAGCAGTATGGGGGGCGCAAGCTATGGCTACACCTTC. This sequence encodes CASSMGGASYGYTF.

This clone is classed as medium-sized. The chain joins TRBV7-6 to TRBJ2-1, with 12 positions matching TRBD2. Germline assignment: CDR1 SGHVS and CDR2 FNYEAQ. CDR3 size: 16 residues. The V segment lost 5 bases and the J segment 9 bases; nucleotides outside the gene matches: 11. As DNA, the CDR3 is TGTGCCAGCAGCCCTTCCCCTAGCGGGGGGGCCGGTGAGCAGTTCTTC. Protein: CASSPSPSGGAGEQFF. Combining the CDR3 with reference TRBV7-6 and TRBJ2-1 gives the whole variable domain GAGVSQSPRYKVTKRGQDVALRCDPISGHVSLYWYRQALGQGPEFLTYFNYEAQQDKSGLPNDRFSAERPEGSISTLTIQRTEQRDSAMYRCASSPSPSGGAGEQFFGPGTRLTVL.